This T cell receptor beta chain was sequenced in a study of somatic mutations in cytotoxic T cells in rheumatoid arthritis (dated by TCRdb to 2016 to 2017). Broadly, across the study: Right after diagnosis and prior to the start of any treatment, 30 to 35 ml EDTA of peripheral blood was drawn from patients. Sorted V beta1+ cells also underwent TCRB sequencing, and some V beta antibody-stained T-cell populations were flow-sorted at nearly 100% purity on a FACSAria II or Sony SH800. TCRB deep sequencing covered some 65 patients with rheumatoid arthritis along with under 25 healthy controls. Patients and controls did not essentially differ in median age, which was nearly identical between the groups. To characterize clonality, the study used TCRB deep sequencing while asking whether somatic mutations are carried by expanded CD8+ T-cell clones in newly diagnosed, untreated rheumatoid arthritis.

CD4+ and CD8+ cells were isolated by positive magnetic bead selection on an AutoMACS, and purity was checked by flow cytometry. A TCR V beta antibody panel was used in flow cytometry to screen first for clonal expansions, which were then characterized by TCRB deep sequencing of sorted CD8+ fractions. Isolation of peripheral blood mononuclear cells was done through Ficoll-Paque PLUS density gradient separation. Using Nucleospin Tissue or Tissue XS kits, DNA was extracted from CD4-enriched, CD8-enriched or PBMC samples, with quantification by a Qubit 2.0 fluorometer. Sequencing of TCRB CDR3 was done on genomic DNA with the immunoSEQ assay. From the authors' description of their analysis: Published virus-specific TCRB sequences were compared with patient CD8+ clones larger than 1%, and only a few matches were found. Nothing other than productive TCRB rearrangements was included in the analyses. A clone was defined by a unique TCRB CDR3 sequence, and clonality was computed as a productive clonality index based on Shannon entropy. Repertoire overlap between two samples was calculated from the template counts of each clone relative to total templates per sample. Flow cytometry-measured V-gene usage correlated with V-gene usage from TCRB sequencing, with a Spearman r of roughly 0.6. The immuneACCESS repertoire file appears here via TCRdb, limited to in-frame rearrangements. These files lack a portion of the clones; in checked studies, under half of the deficit traces to unresolved V genes, and the cause of the others is not known. That table furnishes V, J and clone size, whereas the DNA furnished D and trimming. For this sample the table gives 15,000 to 20,000 clones, of which 65% to 80% were detected only once. More than 13% of the sample is held by the ten biggest clonotypes.

Overall study results and their limits: Rheumatoid arthritis patients and age-matched healthy controls did not significantly differ in CD8+ T-cell clonality. CD8+ clonality increased with age in patients (Spearman r ~ 0.49) but not in healthy controls. The finding that TRBV07 was slightly underrepresented in patients was left unadjusted for multiple comparisons. In about an eighth of the roughly 60 patients, more than 20% of CD8+ cells belonged to the largest CD8+ clone, while several identical CD8+ TCRB sequences were shared between blood and synovial fluid. Viral specificity could not be ruled out by absence from virus-specific databases, and the antigen targets of the expanded CD8+ clones remained unknown.

Turning to this clone: Which antigen it targets is not known. No clone much larger than this one lies a single base away; base qualities are absent.

V gives up 3 bases and J gives up 3 bases, and the segment between their germline ends measures 6 bases. Reading from cysteine to phenylalanine, the CDR3 counts 12 amino acids. CDR3 DNA is the only sequence kept; it has 36 bases, read in frame from the first base. CDR1 LNHNV and CDR2 YYDKDF were looked up in the germline V gene (reference sequence). Sequenced material: CD8+ T cells sorted from blood. The TCR originated in an adult with rheumatoid arthritis. The chain links TRBV15 with TRBJ2-7; tentative D gene TRBD1, with 6 bases matching. The nucleotide sequence is given as TGTGCCACCAGCAGGACAGGCTACGAGCAGTACTTC. Translation gives CATSRTGYEQYF.